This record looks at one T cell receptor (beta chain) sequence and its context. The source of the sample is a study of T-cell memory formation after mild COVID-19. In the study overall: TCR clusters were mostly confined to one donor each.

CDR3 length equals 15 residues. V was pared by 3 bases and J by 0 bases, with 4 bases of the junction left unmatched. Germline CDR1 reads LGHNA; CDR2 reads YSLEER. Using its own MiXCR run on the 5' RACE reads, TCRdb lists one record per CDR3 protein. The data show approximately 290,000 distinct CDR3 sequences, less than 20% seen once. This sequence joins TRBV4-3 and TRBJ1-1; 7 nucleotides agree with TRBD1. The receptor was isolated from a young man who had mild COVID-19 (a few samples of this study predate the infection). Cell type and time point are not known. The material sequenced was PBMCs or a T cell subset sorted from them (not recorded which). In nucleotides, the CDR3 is TGCGCCAGCAGCCAGCGACAGGGTATGAACACTGAAGCTTTCTTT. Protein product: CASSQRQGMNTEAFF.